This T cell receptor beta chain was identified in a study of blood T cell repertoires in COVID-19. Overall study context: Italy, Spain and the United States were the sources of the convalescent and acute COVID-19 samples. T cells, B-cell-depleted T cells, or PBMCs provided the cDNA or gDNA that served as material.

There are 16 residues in the CDR3. CDR1 GTSNPN and CDR2 SVGIG come from the germline V gene (reference sequence). V lost 3 bases, J lost 2 bases, and 18 bases lay in between. There are a few counts of this clone. Only in-frame clones appear in the TCRdb table, and some are missing; sequencing was by immunoSEQ multiplex PCR. The sample has about 130,000 clones; approximately 85% are singletons. Sequenced: peripheral blood. The sequence was obtained from a man older than 75 with active or convalescent COVID-19. This chain connects TRBV30 to TRBJ2-3; TRBD1 might be the D (6 bases). The DNA for the CDR3 is TGTGCCTGGAGGAGGGGGTCGGGTAGCCCCACAGATACGCAGTATTTT. Translation: CAWRRGSGSPTDTQYF.